This entry concerns a single T cell receptor (beta chain). TCRdb re-called the 5' RACE reads through MiXCR, storing one row per CDR3 protein. This table holds approximately 220,000 distinct CDR3 sequences, about 7.5% found once. The data belong to a study of identical twins. The V gene lost 5 bases and the J gene lost 9 bases, with 17 bases spanning the gap. CDR3 length equals 14 residues. The germline V gene encodes CDR1 MNHEY and CDR2 SMNVEV (reference sequence). This same sample was also taken into another study, of yellow fever vaccine responses in identical twins.

Specimen: memory (CD45RO+) T cells sorted from blood. The sequence derives from a woman aged 18 to 35 in good health. This chain connects TRBV27 to TRBJ1-5, with a tentative D call TRBD1 (5 bases). The CDR3 coding sequence is TGTGCCAGCAGTCCGAATGAGGGGTTCGGGCCCCAGCATTTT. Translated, it gives CASSPNEGFGPQHF.